The 11 T cell receptor beta chains in this list originate from one sample, sequenced in a study of blood T cell repertoires in COVID-19. Some clones are missing from TCRdb's copy, which holds only in-frame ones; the method was immunoSEQ multiplex PCR. Seen here are 320,000 or so clones, around 90% observed once, and the top ten hold approximately 5%. The sequenced material came from PBMCs or T cells enriched from blood (not recorded which). The receptors shown here come from a man between 60 and 75 years old who had recovered from COVID-19.

This clone has a single count. The rearrangement uses TRBV24-1 and TRBJ2-7; 7 bases map to TRBD1. Germline V CDR1 and CDR2: KGHDR, SFDVKD. V trimming: 4 bases; J trimming: 3 bases; junction bases outside the gene matches: 5. This CDR3 has 14 amino acids. CDR3 loop: CATSDPGDSYEQYF. The CDR3 nucleotides read TGTGCCACCAGTGACCCCGGGGACAGCTACGAGCAGTACTTC.

J is TRBJ2-3 and V is TRBV7-9, with D maybe TRBD2 (6 bases). Trimming pared 5 bases from V and 3 bases from J, leaving 12 bases between. Germline values: CDR1 SEHNR, CDR2 FQNEAQ (reference sequence). The CDR3 is 14 amino acids. CDR3 residues: CASSPRLATDTQYF. The CDR3 region has the DNA TGTGCCAGCAGCCCCCGGCTAGCGACAGATACGCAGTATTTT.

The V call is TRBV11-3, the J call TRBJ2-1; D may be TRBD2 (5 bases). Germline CDR1 and CDR2: SGHNT and YENEEA. The CDR3 has 17 amino acids. V was clipped by 4 bases and J by 0 bases, with 16 bases between them. The CDR3 region has the DNA TGTGCCAGCAGCTCGTTAGGAGGACCTAACTCCTACAATGAGCAGTTCTTC. As protein: CASSSLGGPNSYNEQFF.

The gene calls are TRBV9 and TRBJ2-1; the D gene is possibly TRBD2 (5 bases). The CDR3 length is 17 residues. CDR1 and CDR2 from the germline V gene are SGDLS and YYNGEE. The V end lost 2 bases, the J end lost 0 bases, and 15 bases lay between the germline ends. CDR3 residues: CASSVGSGTFSYNEQFF. The CDR3 coding sequence is TGTGCCAGCAGCGTTGGATCGGGAACTTTCTCCTACAATGAGCAGTTCTTC.

This clone has just a few counts. The V and J genes are TRBV4-1 and TRBJ2-3; a weak D match, TRBD1 (6 bases). The germline gives CDR1 MGHRA, CDR2 YSYEKL. V was clipped by 1 base and J by 6 bases, with 14 bases between them. CDR3 length equals 15 residues. The CDR3: CASSQGDTGSDTQYF. DNA for the CDR3: TGCGCCAGCAGCCAAGGGGATACAGGGTCGGATACGCAGTATTTT.

The genes are TRBV29-1 and TRBJ1-4; TRBD1 might be the D (6 bases). Per the germline V gene, CDR1 is SQVTM and CDR2 is ANQGSEA. The CDR3 runs to 14 residues. The V gene lost 3 bases and the J gene lost 7 bases, with 15 bases spanning the gap. The CDR3 bases are TGCAGCGTTGACATACAGGGTAGGGGTGAAAAACTGTTTTTT. Protein sequence: CSVDIQGRGEKLFF.

The chain carries TRBV6-2 or TRBV6-3 and TRBJ1-5; 9 bases are shared with TRBD1. Germline V CDR1 and CDR2: MNHEY, SVGEGT. This CDR3 has 14 amino acids. With 4 bases clipped from V and 2 bases from J, the junction kept 0 bases outside the gene matches. In DNA form, the CDR3 reads TGTGCCAGCAGTTGGGACAGGGGCAATCAGCCCCAGCATTTT. It encodes CASSWDRGNQPQHF.

The gene calls are TRBV28 and TRBJ1-4; tentatively, D is TRBD1 (5 bases). This CDR3 region has 15 residues. Germline V gene sequence: CDR1 MDHEN, CDR2 SYDVKM. V lost 5 bases to trimming and J lost 0 bases, with 10 bases between them. DNA for the CDR3: TGTGCCAGCAGTGGGGGAGGGTCAACTAATGAAAAACTGTTTTTT. This encodes CASSGGGSTNEKLFF. Looking up the rest from reference TRBV28 and TRBJ1-4 gives the full variable domain: DVKVTQSSRYLVKRTGEKVFLECVQDMDHENMFWYRQDPGLGLRLIYFSYDVKMKEKGDIPEGYSVSREKKERFSLILESASTNQTSMYLCASSGGGSTNEKLFFGSGTQLSVL.

CDR3 sequence: CASSARTSGPYNEQFF. Written as DNA, the CDR3 is TGTGCCAGCAGCGCAAGGACTAGCGGGCCCTACAATGAGCAGTTCTTC. The rearrangement links TRBV9 to TRBJ2-1, with 11 positions matching TRBD2. With V trimmed by 3 bases and J by 2 bases, 4 bases remained unmatched. Germline V gene sequence: CDR1 SGDLS, CDR2 YYNGEE. There are 16 residues in the CDR3.

The chain recombines TRBV2 with TRBJ1-6, with a weak D call TRBD1 (6 bases). V lost 7 bases to trimming and J lost 10 bases, with 14 bases between them. The length of the CDR3 is 13 residues. Germline V gene data show CDR1 as SNHLY and CDR2 as FYNNEI. Here the CDR3 DNA reads TGTGCCAGCAAGAGACAGGTCGAGTCACCCCTCCACTTT. Protein: CASKRQVESPLHF.

This chain links TRBV28 with TRBJ1-1; 7 bases match TRBD1. Germline-derived CDR1 and CDR2 are MDHEN and SYDVKM. With 6 bases clipped from V and 10 bases from J, the junction kept 17 bases outside the gene matches. CDR3 length equals 15 residues. The CDR3 DNA is TGTGCCAGCAGCACCTCCCCCGGGCAGCAGGGGGGAGCTTTCTTT. Amino acid sequence: CASSTSPGQQGGAFF.